What follows are 25 T cell receptor beta chains derived from one specimen sequenced in a study of cytomegalovirus exposure and HLA in healthy donors. PCR involved 60 Vbeta and 13 Jbeta primers. The assay was immunoSEQ multiplex PCR, and TCRdb's table has in-frame clones only and misses some. In the table there are 85,000 to 100,000 clones, 60% to 65% of which are singletons. Sequenced: PBMCs. The receptors originated from a human donor in good health.

J is TRBJ2-5 and V is TRBV30, with 12 bases identical to TRBD1. With 5 bases clipped from V and 5 bases from J, the junction kept 3 bases outside the gene matches. Germline V gives CDR1 GTSNPN, CDR2 SVGIG (reference sequence). This CDR3 is 13 amino acids long. Here the CDR3 DNA reads TGTGCCTGGGGGACAGGGGGCTCGGAGACCCAGTACTTC. Its protein is CAWGTGGSETQYF.

This chain joins TRBV4-3 and TRBJ2-3, with D possibly being TRBD2 (6 bases). Germline V lookup: CDR1 LGHNA, CDR2 YSLEER. Trimming shortened V by 4 bases and J by 2 bases, and 13 bases separated the two germline ends. The CDR3 covers 15 residues. CDR3 DNA: TGCGCCAGCAGCCCGGAGGGGTATGCCACAGATACGCAGTATTTT. It codes for CASSPEGYATDTQYF.

The chain combines TRBV5-6 with TRBJ2-1, with D maybe TRBD1 (6 bases). Germline V CDR1 and CDR2: SGHDT, YYEEEE. The CDR3 totals 11 residues. Trimming took 2 bases from V and 15 from J, leaving 12 bases between them. The CDR3 DNA reads TGTGCCAGCAGCTTACAGGGTAAGCGGTTCTTC. This gives the protein CASSLQGKRFF. Variable domain in full (rest from reference TRBV5-6 and TRBJ2-1): DAGVTQSPTHLIKTRGQQVTLRCSPKSGHDTVSWYQQALGQGPQFIFQYYEEEERQRGNFPDRFSGHQFPNYSSELNVNALLLGDSALYLCASSLQGKRFFGPGTRLTVL.

This chain links TRBV5-4 with TRBJ2-2, with unresolved D. V dropped 0 bases and J dropped 2 bases, with 14 bases sitting between them. This CDR3 is built from 17 residues. Germline CDR1 is SGHNT and CDR2 is YYREEE (reference sequence). The CDR3 spells CASSLGIEVLNTGELFF. The DNA of the CDR3 is TGTGCCAGCAGCTTGGGGATCGAGGTCTTAAACACCGGGGAGCTGTTTTTT.

The rearrangement links TRBV5-1 to TRBJ2-7, with TRBD2 as a possible D gene (5 bases). Germline CDR1 and CDR2: SGHRS and YFSETQ. The CDR3 sequence is 15 residues long. V was cut by 2 bases and J by 6 bases, with 18 bases left in between. The DNA for the CDR3 is TGCGCCAGCAGCTTATCTGGGCGGGTCACCGCCGAGCAGTACTTC. Its protein is CASSLSGRVTAEQYF.

A word on this clone: Other DNA sequences within the sample encode an identical CDR3. This chain connects TRBV5-4 to TRBJ2-1; TRBD2 matches 11 bases. The CDR3 loop spans 15 amino acids. CDR1 SGHNT and CDR2 YYREEE come from the germline V gene (reference sequence). Unmatched junction bases numbered 2, after V lost 2 bases and J lost 4 bases. CDR3 in DNA: TGTGCCAGCAGCTTAACTAGCGGGAGTTACAATGAGCAGTTCTTC. Translating it yields CASSLTSGSYNEQFF.

This clone showed up just a few times. CDR3 coding DNA: TGTGCCAGCAGCAACACAGGGGTTGGGACTGAAGCTTTCTTT. It yields the protein CASSNTGVGTEAFF. The chain is built from TRBV9 and TRBJ1-1, with TRBD1 matching 7 bases. This CDR3 region has 14 residues. J lost 5 bases, V lost 4 bases, and 8 bases had no gene match. Germline assignment: CDR1 SGDLS and CDR2 YYNGEE.

The V and J genes are TRBV15 and TRBJ1-4; D gene unclear. V lost 0 bases and J 8 bases, leaving 7 bases between the germline ends. The germline gives CDR1 LNHNV, CDR2 YYDKDF (reference sequence). This CDR3 comprises 13 residues. The CDR3 spells CATSRDSGEKLFF. In nucleotides, the CDR3 is TGTGCCACCAGCAGAGATTCCGGGGAAAAACTGTTTTTT.

This clone was counted a few times. V usage is TRBV7-6 and J usage is TRBJ2-7; 9 positions match TRBD1. The CDR3 loop spans 15 amino acids. Germline values: CDR1 SGHVS, CDR2 FNYEAQ. V dropped 1 base and J dropped 3; count of bases not matched to a gene: 4. The DNA of the CDR3 is TGTGCCAGCAGCTTAGTGGGACAGGGAGACTACGAGCAGTACTTC. This translates into CASSLVGQGDYEQYF.

The J gene is TRBJ1-2, the V gene TRBV7-3; 9 nucleotides agree with TRBD1. There are 15 residues in the CDR3. V was clipped by 5 bases and J by 4 bases; unmatched bases: 8. Germline V gene data show CDR1 as SGHTA and CDR2 as FQGTGA. In nucleotides, the CDR3 is TGTGCCAGCAGCCTCCGACAGGGGGGATTCTATGGCTACACCTTC. It specifies CASSLRQGGFYGYTF.

On this clone: This same CDR3 is encoded by further DNA sequences in the sample. The rearrangement uses TRBV5-1 and TRBJ2-2; 8 bases map to TRBD1. CDR3 length: 15 amino acids. The V gene end was trimmed by 1 base and the J gene end by 3 bases; junction bases not matched to a gene: 2. CDR1 is SGHRS, CDR2 YFSETQ, per germline. The CDR3 DNA sequence: TGCGCCAGCAGCTTGACAGGGGGGTACACCGGGGAGCTGTTTTTT. Translation gives CASSLTGGYTGELFF.

The chain has TRBV7-9 and TRBJ1-2; 11 bases map to TRBD1. This CDR3 spans 15 amino acids. V was clipped by 2 bases and J by 2 bases; unmatched bases: 1. Germline V gene data show CDR1 as SEHNR and CDR2 as FQNEAQ (reference sequence). CDR3 in DNA: TGTGCCAGCAGCTTACGGGACAGGGGGAACTATGGCTACACCTTC. This translates into CASSLRDRGNYGYTF.

V and J are TRBV10-3 and TRBJ1-1; TRBD1 agrees at 8 bases. There are 16 residues in the CDR3. The ends lost 2 bases at V and 0 bases at J; junction bases unmatched: 5. CDR1 ENHRY and CDR2 SYGVKD come from the germline V gene. DNA for the CDR3: TGTGCCATCAGTGAGGTCAGGGGGCCCATGAACACTGAAGCTTTCTTT. Amino acid sequence: CAISEVRGPMNTEAFF.

V usage is TRBV12-5 and J usage is TRBJ2-7, with 7 bases matching TRBD1. Germline values: CDR1 LGHNT, CDR2 FRNRAP. The V and J ends lost 4 bases and 7 bases, in that order; junction bases with no gene match: 16. The CDR3 length is 16 residues. The CDR3 is CASGWIMATGDGEQYF. Here the CDR3 DNA reads TGTGCTAGTGGTTGGATTATGGCTACAGGGGATGGAGAGCAGTACTTC.

The rearrangement uses TRBV10-3 and TRBJ1-5, with 9 bases aligning to TRBD1. Germline values: CDR1 ENHRY, CDR2 SYGVKD. The V and J ends lost 6 bases and 6 bases, in that order; junction bases with no gene match: 9. CDR3 length equals 15 residues. The CDR3 sequence is CAIREGQGLSQPQHF. In nucleotides, the CDR3 is TGTGCCATCAGGGAGGGACAGGGACTGAGTCAGCCCCAGCATTTT.

This chain links TRBV5-1 with TRBJ2-5, with D hard to call. Trimming left V 2 bases short and J 2 bases short, with 7 bases between. The germline V gene encodes CDR1 SGHRS and CDR2 YFSETQ. This CDR3 contains 13 residues. CDR3 sequence reads: CASSFVPQETQYF. Written as DNA, the CDR3 is TGCGCCAGCAGCTTTGTCCCGCAAGAGACCCAGTACTTC.

This clone was seen a single time. V gene TRBV7-3 combines with J gene TRBJ1-2; possible D gene TRBD1, 5 bases. The CDR3 is made up of 13 amino acids. Germline V gene lookup returns CDR1 SGHTA and CDR2 FQGTGA. V gave up 0 bases and J gave up 8 bases, with 10 bases separating them. CDR3: CASSLTGWGGYTF. The CDR3 bases are TGTGCCAGCAGCTTAACGGGTTGGGGCGGCTACACCTTC.

The rearrangement uses TRBV19 and TRBJ1-5; a weak D match, TRBD1 (5 bases). Between the trimmed V and J ends, which lost 3 bases and 1 base, there was a span of 13 bases. This CDR3 comprises 16 residues. Germline V gene sequence: CDR1 LNHDA, CDR2 SQIVND (reference sequence). This CDR3 reads CASSIIGGGSNQPQHF. The CDR3 region has the DNA TGTGCCAGTAGTATCATCGGGGGTGGAAGCAATCAGCCCCAGCATTTT.

The J gene is TRBJ2-3, the V gene TRBV9; D not certain. The CDR3 runs 13 residues. V shed 0 bases and J shed 6 bases, with 8 bases lying between them. Germline V gene sequence: CDR1 SGDLS, CDR2 YYNGEE. The CDR3 loop reads CASSVGGVDTQYF. The CDR3 DNA reads TGTGCCAGCAGCGTAGGAGGAGTTGATACGCAGTATTTT.

This clone was counted between two and nine times. The CDR3 coding sequence is TGTGCCACCAGCCGATGGACAGGGCAAAATGTCCAGCCCCAGCATTTT. It codes for CATSRWTGQNVQPQHF. The chain recombines TRBV15 with TRBJ1-5; 8 bases align to TRBD1. Germline V gene sequence: CDR1 LNHNV, CDR2 YYDKDF (reference sequence). CDR3 length: 16 amino acids. After removal of 5 bases from V and 7 bases from J, the junction contained 13 bases not matched to a gene.

The chain couples TRBV7-2 to TRBJ2-2; no firm D call. The V end was cut by 5 bases, the J end by 7 bases, with 11 bases between. Germline lookup yields CDR1 SGHTA and CDR2 FQGNSA. The CDR3 totals 13 residues. The CDR3: CASSPSRVGELFF. As DNA, the CDR3 is TGTGCCAGCAGCCCAAGCCGTGTCGGGGAGCTGTTTTTT.

The rearrangement uses TRBV11-2 and TRBJ2-1, with 11 nucleotides matching TRBD2. In germline, CDR1 is SGHAT, CDR2 FQNNGV. The CDR3 is made up of 16 amino acids. V shed 4 bases and J 6 bases; nucleotides not matched to a gene: 8. The CDR3 DNA is TGTGCCAGCAGCTCGACGCTAGCGGGGGGCATCAATGAGCAGTTCTTC. Protein: CASSSTLAGGINEQFF.

J is TRBJ1-4 and V is TRBV7-3, with 7 nucleotides matching TRBD1. The CDR3 is 17 amino acids. Germline lookup yields CDR1 SGHTA and CDR2 FQGTGA. The ends lost 1 base at V and 0 bases at J; junction bases unmatched: 5. CDR3 nucleotides: TGTGCCAGCAGCTTAAGGACAGGTTATGCAACTAATGAAAAACTGTTTTTT. This codes for CASSLRTGYATNEKLFF.

V and J are TRBV18 and TRBJ2-5; 7 bases line up with TRBD1. The CDR3 covers 16 residues. The V and J ends lost 2 bases and 6 bases, in that order; junction bases with no gene match: 12. CDR1 is KGHSH and CDR2 is LQKENI in the germline V gene. The CDR3 DNA sequence: TGTGCCAGCTCACCAGTTGTGACAGGGAATACAAAGACCCAGTACTTC. The encoded protein is CASSPVVTGNTKTQYF.

J is TRBJ1-2 and V is TRBV29-1; TRBD1 matches at 9 bases. Germline V gene sequence: CDR1 SQVTM, CDR2 ANQGSEA. V lost 6 bases and J lost 8; bases outside the gene matches: 7. The CDR3 has 12 residues. The CDR3, as DNA: TGCAGCGTGGGGCGACAGGGGGGGGGCTACACCTTC. Translating it yields CSVGRQGGGYTF.